Detailed here is one TCR beta chain. Its antigen is not identified. Germline V lookup: CDR1 SQVTM, CDR2 ANQGSEA. The CDR3 consists of 14 residues. Trimming removed 6 bases from V and 3 bases from J; junction bases left unmatched: 7. Sequencing used immunoSEQ multiplex PCR; TCRdb keeps in-frame clones, though not all of them. The sample consists of around 82,000 clones, over 80% of them appearing once. The data originate from a study of identifying expanded T cells in peripheral blood. Study-level points and caveats: Over two and four weeks, about 15 and 18 clones changed, versus around 1.2 between replicates.

Collection occurred without any documented infections or immune events in donors. The chain employs TRBV29-1 and TRBJ2-1; 8 bases align to TRBD1. The receptor was derived from a person aged 18-70 years in good health. Sequencing was performed on blood. CDR3: CSVRGQVNYNEQFF. Written as DNA, the CDR3 is TGCAGCGTGAGGGGACAGGTCAACTACAATGAGCAGTTCTTC.